The TCR beta chain described here comes from a study of kidney transplant recipient with SARS-CoV-2 infection. From the reads, TCRdb called clonotypes with MiXCR, one entry per CDR3 protein. The sample includes 250,000 or so distinct CDR3 sequences, around 26% of them seen just once. This clonotype was detected ten times or more. The sample was a blood sample, taken at baseline and around day 110 from a kidney transplant recipient. This TCR was recovered from a male patient younger than 45 who had COVID-19 and was a kidney transplant recipient. Some T cells may be transferred from the graft donor.

The CDR3 DNA is TGTGCCAGCAGTTCAGTGTACTCACACGGAAAGACCTATGGCTACACCTTC. Translated, it gives CASSSVYSHGKTYGYTF. The chain employs TRBV6-4 and TRBJ1-2, with D unclear. The CDR3 has 17 residues. CDR1 is MRHNA and CDR2 is SNTAGT in the germline V gene. Trimming pared 5 bases from V and 4 bases from J, leaving 23 bases between.